A single sample is the source of the 27 T cell receptor beta chains below, sequenced in a study of cytomegalovirus exposure and HLA in healthy donors (dated by TCRdb to between 2016 and 2019). Libraries were made using the immunoSEQ multiplex PCR assay. For the multiplex PCR, a mixture combining 60 forward primers for TCR Vbeta segments and 13 reverse primers for TCR Jbeta segments was used. Imported from immuneACCESS, the table was reduced by TCRdb to in-frame sequences with V and J called. These copies leave out some clones; in studies compared against another copy, an unresolved V gene accounts for under half, and the cause of the remainder is not known. Present in this sample are fewer than 150,000 clones, about 70% of which were seen just once. Together, the top ten hold around 3.1% of the sample. Sequencing was done on a sample of PBMCs. Receptors originate from a man in his forties in good health and CMV-seronegative.

The CDR3, as DNA: TGTGCCATCAGTGACCCGGACAGCGGAGCCAGCACAGATACGCAGTATTTT. It yields the protein CAISDPDSGASTDTQYF. V is TRBV10-3 and J is TRBJ2-3, with a possible D match to TRBD1 (6 bases). The CDR3 loop spans 17 amino acids. Trimming pared 3 bases from V and 0 bases from J, leaving 16 bases between. The germline V gene encodes CDR1 ENHRY and CDR2 SYGVKD.

The chain links TRBV15 to TRBJ2-1; 9 nucleotides match TRBD2. Germline CDR1 is LNHNV and CDR2 is YYDKDF (reference sequence). The J segment lost 7 bases and the V segment lost 1 base, leaving 5 bases of the junction unmatched. The length of the CDR3 is 15 residues. The CDR3 protein is CATSRGGSGSNEQFF. In nucleotides, the CDR3 is TGTGCCACCAGCAGAGGAGGTAGCGGGAGTAATGAGCAGTTCTTC.

This clone was counted once. This chain joins TRBV30 and TRBJ2-5; 11 nucleotides agree with TRBD1. The CDR3 is 12 residues long. In germline, CDR1 is GTSNPN, CDR2 SVGIG (reference sequence). J gave up 11 bases and V 5 bases, and 7 bases lay outside the gene matches. CDR3 sequence reads: CAWGQGAGQQYF. CDR3 bases: TGTGCCTGGGGACAGGGGGCAGGTCAGCAGTACTTC.

This chain uses TRBV6-6 with TRBJ1-2, with a tentative D call TRBD1 (5 bases). CDR3 length: 15 amino acids. Trimming cost V 6 bases and J 7 bases, with 21 bases left between them. Per the germline V gene, CDR1 is MNHNY and CDR2 is SVGAGI (reference sequence). The CDR3 is CASSLLKLGQAGYTF. The DNA of the CDR3 is TGTGCCAGCAGCTTACTTAAGCTGGGGCAGGCTGGCTACACCTTC.

The gene calls are TRBV9 and TRBJ2-7, with D possibly TRBD2 on 5 matching bases. Germline CDR1 reads SGDLS; CDR2 reads YYNGEE. V was shortened by 0 bases and J by 1 base, with 8 bases between the two germline ends. CDR3 length: 14 amino acids. For the CDR3, the DNA is TGTGCCAGCAGCGTAGAGGGAGTATCCTACGAGCAGTACTTC. Translating it yields CASSVEGVSYEQYF.

This sequence joins TRBV4-3 and TRBJ1-1, with TRBD1 matching over 8 bases. Trimming removed 0 bases from V and 4 bases from J; junction bases left unmatched: 1. The CDR3 runs 14 residues. Germline CDR1 is LGHNA and CDR2 is YSLEER. The CDR3 DNA reads as TGCGCCAGCAGCCAAGATACAGGGGGCACTGAAGCTTTCTTT. Translated, it gives CASSQDTGGTEAFF.

This chain connects TRBV11-2 to TRBJ1-1, with 8 bases that match TRBD1. CDR1 and CDR2 from the germline V gene are SGHAT and FQNNGV. V was clipped by 7 bases and J by 0 bases; unmatched bases: 16. CDR3 length: 18 residues. CDR3 amino acids: CASTPRLTGGGMNTEAFF. In nucleotides, the CDR3 is TGTGCCAGCACCCCCCGTCTTACAGGGGGGGGCATGAACACTGAAGCTTTCTTT. The complete variable domain, with remaining parts taken from reference TRBV11-2 and TRBJ1-1, reads EAGVAQSPRYKIIEKRQSVAFWCNPISGHATLYWYQQILGQGPKLLIQFQNNGVVDDSQLPKDRFSAERLKGVDSTLKIQPAKLEDSAVYLCASTPRLTGGGMNTEAFFGQGTRLTVV.

The V gene is TRBV30, the J gene TRBJ2-5; the match to TRBD2 covers 9 bases. J lost 7 bases, V lost 5 bases, and 5 bases had no gene match. CDR3 length: 12 amino acids. The V gene's germline CDR1 is GTSNPN and CDR2 SVGIG (reference sequence). The CDR3 is CAWAGGEWTQYF. The CDR3 DNA follows: TGTGCCTGGGCGGGGGGGGAATGGACCCAGTACTTC.

The chain links TRBV19 to TRBJ2-6; TRBD1 aligns across 8 bases. The CDR3 extends over 16 amino acids. Losses at the gene ends were 6 bases for V and 0 bases for J; bases not matched to a gene: 4. The germline V gene has CDR1 LNHDA and CDR2 SQIVND (reference sequence). This chain's CDR3 is CASRHRGSSGANVLTF. In DNA form, the CDR3 reads TGTGCCAGTAGACACAGGGGGAGCTCTGGGGCCAACGTCCTGACTTTC.

The V call is TRBV5-6, the J call TRBJ2-1; 14 nucleotides line up with TRBD2. The CDR3 has 19 residues. The V gene's germline CDR1 is SGHDT and CDR2 YYEEEE. Trimming cost V 5 bases and J 0 bases; bases outside gene matches: 10. In nucleotides, the CDR3 is TGTGCCAGCAGGGACAGGGTGGGGACTAGCGGGAGCTCCTACAATGAGCAGTTCTTC. It specifies CASRDRVGTSGSSYNEQFF.

V usage is TRBV10-3 and J usage is TRBJ2-1, with 10 bases fitting TRBD2. The CDR3 length is 17 residues. The trim removed 2 bases at V and 4 bases at J, leaving 8 bases unmatched. CDR1 is ENHRY, CDR2 SYGVKD, per germline. The CDR3 loop reads CAISEPPGLAVYNEQFF. CDR3 bases: TGTGCCATCAGTGAGCCACCCGGACTAGCGGTGTACAATGAGCAGTTCTTC.

The sample holds a few counts of this clone. This chain uses TRBV7-2 with TRBJ2-7, with 12 bases fitting TRBD2. This CDR3 comprises 17 residues. The V and J ends lost 3 bases and 0 bases, in that order; junction bases with no gene match: 6. Germline loops: CDR1 SGHTA, CDR2 FQGNSA. CDR3 protein: CASSFGLAGRSSYEQYF. In DNA form, the CDR3 reads TGTGCCAGCAGCTTCGGACTAGCGGGAAGGAGCTCCTACGAGCAGTACTTC.

The rearrangement uses TRBV7-9 and TRBJ2-1, with TRBD2 matching 12 bases. The CDR3 covers 15 residues. J lost 4 bases, V lost 4 bases, and 2 bases had no gene match. Germline CDR1 reads SEHNR; CDR2 reads FQNEAQ (reference sequence). In DNA, the CDR3 is TGTGCCAGCAGCTCCGGACTAGCGGGATACAATGAGCAGTTCTTC. Translation gives CASSSGLAGYNEQFF. The whole variable domain, remainder taken from reference TRBV7-9 and TRBJ2-1, is DTGVSQNPRHKITKRGQNVTFRCDPISEHNRLYWYRQTLGQGPEFLTYFQNEAQLEKSRLLSDRFSAERPKGSFSTLEIQRTEQGDSAMYLCASSSGLAGYNEQFFGPGTRLTVL.

This chain links TRBV29-1 with TRBJ2-2; D is unclear. CDR3 size: 12 residues. V dropped 7 bases and J dropped 5 bases, with 11 bases sitting between them. CDR1 is SQVTM and CDR2 is ANQGSEA in the germline V gene. CDR3 loop: CSAAPATGELFF. CDR3 sequence (DNA): TGCAGCGCCGCGCCTGCGACCGGGGAGCTGTTTTTT.

The chain is built from TRBV30 and TRBJ1-2; unclear D gene. Trimming took off 3 bases at V and 0 bases at J, with 14 bases between the two ends. The CDR3 contains 15 residues. Per the germline V gene, CDR1 is GTSNPN and CDR2 is SVGIG (reference sequence). CDR3 protein: CAWRDHTAANYGYTF. Here the CDR3 DNA reads TGTGCCTGGAGGGATCACACAGCAGCTAACTATGGCTACACCTTC.

The chain recombines TRBV29-1 with TRBJ1-5; 8 positions match TRBD1. This CDR3 spans 13 amino acids. Germline V gives CDR1 SQVTM, CDR2 ANQGSEA. The trim removed 7 bases at V and 6 bases at J, leaving 8 bases unmatched. This CDR3 reads CSAGQGTSQPQHF. CDR3 coding DNA: TGCAGCGCCGGACAGGGCACGTCTCAGCCCCAGCATTTT.

The chain recombines TRBV19 with TRBJ2-7, with 13 bases aligning to TRBD2. The CDR3 loop spans 16 amino acids. CDR1 and CDR2 (germline): LNHDA, SQIVND (reference sequence). V was pared by 5 bases and J by 2 bases, with 6 bases of the junction left unmatched. CDR3 residues: CASSGLAGVGTYEQYF. In DNA, the CDR3 is TGTGCCAGTAGTGGACTAGCGGGAGTCGGAACCTACGAGCAGTACTTC.

This clone was counted a few times. In DNA form, the CDR3 reads TGTGCCAGCAGCTTGGATAGCGGGAATACCTACAATGAGCAGTTCTTC. Amino acid sequence: CASSLDSGNTYNEQFF. The chain is built from TRBV7-2 and TRBJ2-1, with 8 bases lining up with TRBD2. The CDR3 is made up of 16 amino acids. Per germline, CDR1 SGHTA and CDR2 FQGNSA. V was clipped by 3 bases and J by 2 bases; unmatched bases: 6. Filled out from reference TRBV7-2 and TRBJ2-1, the complete variable domain reads GAGVSQSPSNKVTEKGKDVELRCDPISGHTALYWYRQSLGQGLEFLIYFQGNSAPDKSGLPSDRFSAERTGGSVSTLTIQRTQQEDSAVYLCASSLDSGNTYNEQFFGPGTRLTVL.

This sequence joins TRBV27 and TRBJ2-2, with a weak D call TRBD1 (6 bases). V was shortened by 4 bases and J by 0 bases, with 9 bases between the two germline ends. Germline V gene lookup returns CDR1 MNHEY and CDR2 SMNVEV (reference sequence). The CDR3 has 15 residues. The CDR3 reads CASSSWTANTGELFF. The CDR3 nucleotides are TGTGCCAGCAGTTCCTGGACAGCGAACACCGGGGAGCTGTTTTTT.

The chain couples TRBV11-3 to TRBJ1-3; the D is unclear. This CDR3 comprises 19 residues. CDR1 is SGHNT and CDR2 is YENEEA in the germline V gene. Trimming stripped 0 bases from V and 0 bases from J, with 18 bases between. The CDR3 region has the DNA TGTGCCAGCAGCTTAGACCGTAGCTTGCAGTCCGACTCTGGAAACACCATATATTTT. Amino acid sequence: CASSLDRSLQSDSGNTIYF.

The CDR3 protein is CAWSRDRGYGYTF. CDR3 nucleotides: TGTGCCTGGAGTAGGGACAGGGGGTATGGCTACACCTTC. This chain links TRBV30 with TRBJ1-2; 11 bases map to TRBD1. This CDR3 contains 13 residues. V shed 2 bases and J 5 bases; nucleotides not matched to a gene: 1. CDR1 GTSNPN and CDR2 SVGIG come from the germline V gene (reference sequence).

The rearrangement links TRBV15 to TRBJ1-2; 9 nucleotides match TRBD1. The V gene's germline CDR1 is LNHNV and CDR2 YYDKDF (reference sequence). This CDR3 has 15 amino acids. The V segment lost 4 bases and the J segment 8 bases; nucleotides outside the gene matches: 11. The CDR3 sequence is CATSTSNRGQEGYTF. The CDR3 DNA sequence: TGTGCCACCAGCACGTCTAACAGGGGGCAGGAAGGCTACACCTTC.

The chain couples TRBV10-3 to TRBJ1-5; D uncertain. CDR1 is ENHRY and CDR2 is SYGVKD in the germline V gene. V was shortened by 2 bases and J by 7 bases, with 9 bases between the two germline ends. This CDR3 is built from 13 residues. CDR3 residues: CAISESGSQPQHF. The DNA of the CDR3 is TGTGCCATCAGTGAGAGCGGGTCCCAGCCCCAGCATTTT.

This chain links TRBV5-1 with TRBJ2-7; TRBD2 agrees at 9 bases. Germline CDR1 reads SGHRS; CDR2 reads YFSETQ. This CDR3 is 15 amino acids long. Trimming took 0 bases from V and 2 from J; bases not matched to a gene: 3. CDR3 region: CASSLASGGTYEQYF. The CDR3 bases are TGCGCCAGCAGCTTGGCCAGCGGGGGGACCTACGAGCAGTACTTC.

This clone was recorded only once. V is TRBV7-9 and J is TRBJ2-2, with 11 bases matching TRBD2. The CDR3 consists of 16 residues. V lost 6 bases, J lost 7 bases, and 10 bases stayed unmatched. Germline V lookup: CDR1 SEHNR, CDR2 FQNEAQ (reference sequence). Here the CDR3 reads CASSPSGGTLSGELFF. The CDR3 region has the DNA TGTGCCAGCAGTCCTAGCGGGGGGACCTTGAGCGGGGAGCTGTTTTTT.

The chain links TRBV27 to TRBJ2-7; 11 nucleotides agree with TRBD1. V lost 6 bases to trimming and J lost 3 bases; unmatched junction nucleotides: 4. The CDR3 length is 14 residues. CDR1 is MNHEY and CDR2 is SMNVEV in the germline V gene (reference sequence). As DNA, the CDR3 is TGTGCCAGCAGGTGGGGGACAGGGGGCTACGAGCAGTACTTC. This gives the protein CASRWGTGGYEQYF.

The chain joins TRBV7-9 to TRBJ1-2; 8 bases are a match to TRBD1. The J segment lost 0 bases and the V segment lost 5 bases, leaving 8 bases of the junction unmatched. CDR1 is SEHNR and CDR2 is FQNEAQ in the germline V gene (reference sequence). The length of the CDR3 is 16 residues. The DNA of the CDR3 is TGTGCCAGCAGCCATGACAGGGGAATTGCTAACTATGGCTACACCTTC. This codes for CASSHDRGIANYGYTF.